The 2 T cell receptor beta chains below all came from one sample that was sequenced in a study of T cell clonotyping in hematopoietic cell transplantation. Profiling relied on immunoSEQ multiplex PCR, and the TCRdb table lists in-frame clones only, not all of them. The table records 55,000 to 70,000 clones, roughly 94% of them present only once. The sequenced material came from peripheral blood mononuclear cells. These receptors all come from a man aged 45-65 years in good health. Some clones in this sample may be carry-over from other donors' samples.

The chain has TRBV7-2 and TRBJ2-1; D is unresolved. Trimming removed 2 bases from V and 2 bases from J, with 10 bases in between. CDR1 and CDR2 from the germline V gene are SGHTA and FQGNSA. The length of the CDR3 is 15 residues. The DNA of the CDR3 is TGTGCCAGCAGCTTATCGGCAGGAGCCTACAATGAGCAGTTCTTC. Translation gives CASSLSAGAYNEQFF.

The V call is TRBV4-2, the J call TRBJ2-7; no clear D gene. Germline V gene lookup returns CDR1 LGHNA and CDR2 YNFKEQ. The CDR3 sequence is 13 residues long. V lost 0 bases to trimming and J lost 7 bases, with 10 bases between them. The CDR3 nucleotides are TGTGCCAGCAGCCAAGAACTACTGGGAGAGCAGTACTTC. Its translation is CASSQELLGEQYF.